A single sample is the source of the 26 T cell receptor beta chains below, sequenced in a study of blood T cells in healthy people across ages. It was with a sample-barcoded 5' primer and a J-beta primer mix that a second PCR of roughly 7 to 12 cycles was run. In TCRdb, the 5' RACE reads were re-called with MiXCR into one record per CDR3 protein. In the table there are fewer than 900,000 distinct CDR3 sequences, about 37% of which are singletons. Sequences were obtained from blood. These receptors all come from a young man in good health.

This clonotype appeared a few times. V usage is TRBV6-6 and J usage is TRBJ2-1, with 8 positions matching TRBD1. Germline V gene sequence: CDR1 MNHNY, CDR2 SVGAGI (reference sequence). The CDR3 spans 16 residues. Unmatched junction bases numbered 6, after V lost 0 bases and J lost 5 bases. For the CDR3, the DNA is TGTGCCAGCAGTTACTCAGGGGGGACAGGTAACAATGAGCAGTTCTTC. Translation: CASSYSGGTGNNEQFF.

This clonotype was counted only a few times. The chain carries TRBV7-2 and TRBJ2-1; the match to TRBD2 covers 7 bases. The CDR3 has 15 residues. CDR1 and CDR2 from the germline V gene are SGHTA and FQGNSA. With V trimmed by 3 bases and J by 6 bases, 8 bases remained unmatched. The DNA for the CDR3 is TGTGCCAGCAGCTTTTGGGAGGGGCTGGGCAATGAGCAGTTCTTC. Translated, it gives CASSFWEGLGNEQFF.

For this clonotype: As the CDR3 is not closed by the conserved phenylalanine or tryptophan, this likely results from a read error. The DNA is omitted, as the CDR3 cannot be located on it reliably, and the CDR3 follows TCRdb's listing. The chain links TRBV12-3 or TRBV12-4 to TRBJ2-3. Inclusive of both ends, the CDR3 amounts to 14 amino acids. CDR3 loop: CASSLAAAADTEYS.

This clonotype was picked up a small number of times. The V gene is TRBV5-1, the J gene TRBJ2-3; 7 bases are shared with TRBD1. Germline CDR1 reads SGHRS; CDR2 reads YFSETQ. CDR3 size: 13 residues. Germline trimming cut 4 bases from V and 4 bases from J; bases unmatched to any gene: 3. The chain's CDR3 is CASSKGQSDTQYF. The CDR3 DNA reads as TGCGCCAGCAGCAAGGGACAGTCAGATACGCAGTATTTT.

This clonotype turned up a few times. The chain's CDR3 is CASSSSGGTYNEQFF. In DNA, the CDR3 is TGTGCCAGCAGTTCAAGCGGGGGGACCTACAATGAGCAGTTCTTC. J is TRBJ2-1 and V is TRBV7-2; 9 positions agree with TRBD2. This CDR3 is 15 amino acids long. Trimming removed 6 bases from V and 2 bases from J; junction bases left unmatched: 5. Germline CDR1 reads SGHTA; CDR2 reads FQGNSA. The whole variable domain, remainder taken from reference TRBV7-2 and TRBJ2-1, is GAGVSQSPSNKVTEKGKDVELRCDPISGHTALYWYRQSLGQGLEFLIYFQGNSAPDKSGLPSDRFSAERTGGSVSTLTIQRTQQEDSAVYLCASSSSGGTYNEQFFGPGTRLTVL.

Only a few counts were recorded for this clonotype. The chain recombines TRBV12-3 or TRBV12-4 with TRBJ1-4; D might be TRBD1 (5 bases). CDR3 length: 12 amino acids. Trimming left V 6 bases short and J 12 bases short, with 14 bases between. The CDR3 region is CASSPTGRELFF. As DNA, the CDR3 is TGTGCCAGCAGCCCGACGGGGCGAGAACTGTTTTTT.

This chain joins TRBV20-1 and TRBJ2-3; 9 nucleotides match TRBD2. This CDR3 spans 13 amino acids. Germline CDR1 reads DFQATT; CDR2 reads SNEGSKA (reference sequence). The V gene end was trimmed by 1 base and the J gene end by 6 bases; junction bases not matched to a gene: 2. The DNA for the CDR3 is TGCAGTGCTAGAGCGCTAGCGGGGGATACGCAGTATTTT. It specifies CSARALAGDTQYF.

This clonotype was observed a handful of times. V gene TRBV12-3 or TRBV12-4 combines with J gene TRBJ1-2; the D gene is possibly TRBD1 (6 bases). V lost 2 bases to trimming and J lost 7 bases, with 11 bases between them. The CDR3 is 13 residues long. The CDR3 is CASSLLGAVGYTF. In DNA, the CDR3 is TGTGCCAGCAGTTTATTGGGGGCGGTTGGCTACACCTTC.

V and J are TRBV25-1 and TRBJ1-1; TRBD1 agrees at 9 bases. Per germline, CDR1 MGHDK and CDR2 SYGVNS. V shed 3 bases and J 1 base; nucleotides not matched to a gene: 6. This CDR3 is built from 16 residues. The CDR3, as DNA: TGTGCCAGCAGTGATGTGTACAGGGGGCCGAACACTGAAGCTTTCTTT. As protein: CASSDVYRGPNTEAFF.

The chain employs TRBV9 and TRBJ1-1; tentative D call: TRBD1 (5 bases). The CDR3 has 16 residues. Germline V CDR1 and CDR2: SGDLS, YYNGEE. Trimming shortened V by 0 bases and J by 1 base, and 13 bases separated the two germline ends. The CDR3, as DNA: TGTGCCAGCAGCGTAGCACCCGGAGGGGCGAACACTGAAGCTTTCTTT. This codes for CASSVAPGGANTEAFF.

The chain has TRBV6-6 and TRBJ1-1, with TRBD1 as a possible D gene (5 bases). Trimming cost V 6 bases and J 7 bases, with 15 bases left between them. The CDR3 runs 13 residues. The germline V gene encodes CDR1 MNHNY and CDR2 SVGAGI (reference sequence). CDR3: CASRTPQGVEAFF. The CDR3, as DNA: TGTGCCAGCAGGACCCCGCAAGGGGTTGAAGCTTTCTTT.

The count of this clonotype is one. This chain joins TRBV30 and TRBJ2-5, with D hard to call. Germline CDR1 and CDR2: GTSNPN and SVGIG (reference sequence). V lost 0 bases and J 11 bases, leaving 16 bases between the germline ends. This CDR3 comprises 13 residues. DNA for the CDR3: TGTGCCTGGAGTGTATACCTCAACAATGAGCAGTACTTC. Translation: CAWSVYLNNEQYF.

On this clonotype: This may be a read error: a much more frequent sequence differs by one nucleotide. CDR3 region: CAIKTSSEQYF. Here the CDR3 DNA reads TGTGCCATCAAGACTAGCAGCGAGCAGTACTTC. This sequence joins TRBV10-3 and TRBJ2-7, with 7 bases lining up with TRBD2. V lost 7 bases and J lost 6; bases outside the gene matches: 3. Germline V gene data show CDR1 as ENHRY and CDR2 as SYGVKD. CDR3 length equals 11 residues.

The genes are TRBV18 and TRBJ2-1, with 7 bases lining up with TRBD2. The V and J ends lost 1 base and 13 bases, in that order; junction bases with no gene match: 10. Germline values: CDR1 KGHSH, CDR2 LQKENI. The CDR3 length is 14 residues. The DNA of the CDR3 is TGTGCCAGCTCACCACTTCGGGGGGAAGAGACCCAGTTCTTC. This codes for CASSPLRGEETQFF.

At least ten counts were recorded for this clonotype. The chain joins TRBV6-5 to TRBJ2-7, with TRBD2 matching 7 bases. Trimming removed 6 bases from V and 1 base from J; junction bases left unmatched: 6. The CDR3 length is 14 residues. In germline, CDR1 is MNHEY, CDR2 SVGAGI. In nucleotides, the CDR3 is TGTGCCAGCAGCCCCGGGAGGACTTCCTACGAGCAGTACTTC. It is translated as CASSPGRTSYEQYF.

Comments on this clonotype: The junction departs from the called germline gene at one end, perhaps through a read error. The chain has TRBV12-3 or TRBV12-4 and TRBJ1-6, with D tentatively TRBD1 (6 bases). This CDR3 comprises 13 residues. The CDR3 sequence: CARPGAYNSPPHF. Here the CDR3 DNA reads TGTGCCCGACCGGGGGCCTATAATTCACCCCCCCACTTT.

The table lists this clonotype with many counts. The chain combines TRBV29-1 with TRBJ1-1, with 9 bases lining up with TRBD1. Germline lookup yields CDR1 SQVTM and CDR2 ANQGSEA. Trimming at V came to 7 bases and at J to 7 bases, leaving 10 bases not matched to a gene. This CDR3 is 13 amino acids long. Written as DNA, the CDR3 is TGCAGCGCCCGGGGACAGGGAGGGGGTGAAGCTTTCTTT. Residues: CSARGQGGGEAFF.

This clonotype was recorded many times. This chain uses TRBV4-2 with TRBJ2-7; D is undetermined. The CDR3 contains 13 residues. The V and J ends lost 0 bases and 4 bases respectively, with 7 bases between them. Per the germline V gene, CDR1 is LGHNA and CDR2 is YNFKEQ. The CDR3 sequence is CASSQDTPYEQYF. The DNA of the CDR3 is TGTGCCAGCAGCCAAGATACCCCGTACGAGCAGTACTTC.

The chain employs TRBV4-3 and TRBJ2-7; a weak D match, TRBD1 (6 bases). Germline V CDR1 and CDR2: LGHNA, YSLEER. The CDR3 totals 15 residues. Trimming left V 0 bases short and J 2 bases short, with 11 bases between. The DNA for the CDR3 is TGCGCCAGCAGCCAAGATGGGCAGGGGACCTACGAGCAGTACTTC. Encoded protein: CASSQDGQGTYEQYF.

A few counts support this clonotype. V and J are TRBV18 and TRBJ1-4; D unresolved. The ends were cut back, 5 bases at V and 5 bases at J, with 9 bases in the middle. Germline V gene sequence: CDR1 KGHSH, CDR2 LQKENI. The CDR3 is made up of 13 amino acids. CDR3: CASSIRRNEKLFF. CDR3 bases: TGTGCCAGCTCAATACGGAGGAATGAAAAACTGTTTTTT.

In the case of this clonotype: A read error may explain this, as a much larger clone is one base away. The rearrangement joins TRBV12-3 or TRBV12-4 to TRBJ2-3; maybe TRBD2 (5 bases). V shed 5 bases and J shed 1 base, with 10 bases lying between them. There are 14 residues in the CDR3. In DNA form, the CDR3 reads TGTGCCAGCAGTGTGATTAGCGGCACAGATACGCAGTATTTT. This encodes CASSVISGTDTQYF.

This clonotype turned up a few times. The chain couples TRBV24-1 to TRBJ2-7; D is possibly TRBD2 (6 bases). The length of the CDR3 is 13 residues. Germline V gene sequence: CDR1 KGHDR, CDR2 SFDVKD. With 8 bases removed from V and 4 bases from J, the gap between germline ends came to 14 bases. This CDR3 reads CATNSSGGYEQYF. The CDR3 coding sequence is TGTGCCACCAACAGCTCTGGAGGGTACGAGCAGTACTTC.

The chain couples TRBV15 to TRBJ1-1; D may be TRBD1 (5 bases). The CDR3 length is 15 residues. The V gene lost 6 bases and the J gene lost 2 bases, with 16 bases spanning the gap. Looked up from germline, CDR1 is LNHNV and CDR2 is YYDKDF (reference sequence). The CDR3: CATRINDRLNTEAFF. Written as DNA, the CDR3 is TGTGCCACCAGGATTAATGACAGACTTAACACTGAAGCTTTCTTT.

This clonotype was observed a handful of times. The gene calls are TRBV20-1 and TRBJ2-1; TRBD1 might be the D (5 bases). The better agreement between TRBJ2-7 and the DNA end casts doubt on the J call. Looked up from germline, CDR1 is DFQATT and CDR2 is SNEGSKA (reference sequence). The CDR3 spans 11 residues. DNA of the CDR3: TGCAGTGCGACAGAGTACAATGAGCAGTACTTC. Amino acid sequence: CSATEYNEQYF.

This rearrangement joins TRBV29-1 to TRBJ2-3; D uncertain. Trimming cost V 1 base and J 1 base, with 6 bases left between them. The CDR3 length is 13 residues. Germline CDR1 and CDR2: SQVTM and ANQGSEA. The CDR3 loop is CSVEVSGTDTQYF. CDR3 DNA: TGCAGCGTTGAAGTTTCCGGCACAGATACGCAGTATTTT.

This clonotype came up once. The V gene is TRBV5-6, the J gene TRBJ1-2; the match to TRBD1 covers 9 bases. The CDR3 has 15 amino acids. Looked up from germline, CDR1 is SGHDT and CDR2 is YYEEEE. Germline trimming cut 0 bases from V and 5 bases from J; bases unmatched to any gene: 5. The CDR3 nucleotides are TGTGCCAGCAGCTTGGGGACAGGGGCTAGGTATGGCTACACCTTC. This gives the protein CASSLGTGARYGYTF.